The clone carrying this T cell receptor (beta chain) was detected once. Antigen specificity is unknown. The PCR was carried out with 60 Vbeta primers and 13 Jbeta primers. The method was immunoSEQ multiplex PCR; TCRdb's version includes in-frame clones alone and lacks a portion of them. Of roughly 100,000 clones listed, approximately 12% are singletons. The data originate from a study of cytomegalovirus exposure and HLA in healthy donors. General study points: Reportedly, a later analysis found an Asian-associated ancestry cluster had fewer N-insertions than the roughly 670-donor mean. Donors were assumed by presence/absence analyses to have roughly uniform sequencing depth.

This TCR derives from a man aged 35-49 years in good health and CMV-seropositive. Sequenced input: PBMCs.

The CDR3 reads CASSIGQGVREKLFF. The CDR3 DNA is TGTGCCAGCAGCATAGGACAGGGGGTGAGGGAAAAACTGTTTTTT. The chain employs TRBV7-8 and TRBJ1-4; TRBD1 agrees at 10 bases. Germline loops: CDR1 SGHVS, CDR2 FQNEAQ. V was clipped by 5 bases and J by 8 bases; unmatched bases: 8. The CDR3 runs to 15 residues.